One sample yielded the 16 T cell receptor beta chains listed below, sequenced in a study of OX40 agonist ivuxolimab in advanced cancers. Using immunoSEQ multiplex PCR, the repertoire was profiled, and TCRdb retains in-frame clones only, with some absent. The sample carries around 90,000 clones, just under 90% recorded once. The sample consisted of CD4+ or CD8+ T cells sorted from blood, taken in a trial of the OX40 agonist ivuxolimab. These receptors were collected from an adult with an advanced solid tumor such as melanoma, head and neck, liver or kidney cancer.

The chain carries TRBV4-1 and TRBJ2-1; the match to TRBD2 covers 13 bases. The V gene end was trimmed by 4 bases and the J gene end by 4 bases; junction bases not matched to a gene: 7. The CDR3 is 17 amino acids. Germline assignment: CDR1 MGHRA and CDR2 YSYEKL. CDR3 sequence reads: CASSPGLAGALYNEQFF. As DNA, the CDR3 is TGCGCCAGCAGCCCTGGACTAGCGGGAGCTCTGTACAATGAGCAGTTCTTC.

The chain couples TRBV30 to TRBJ2-1; TRBD1 might be the D (5 bases). Germline CDR1 is GTSNPN and CDR2 is SVGIG (reference sequence). Trimming shortened V by 0 bases and J by 7 bases, and 10 bases separated the two germline ends. This CDR3 region has 13 residues. CDR3 sequence reads: CAWSVHGANEQFF. Here the CDR3 DNA reads TGTGCCTGGAGTGTACATGGGGCAAATGAGCAGTTCTTC. The full variable domain, rest sourced from reference TRBV30 and TRBJ2-1, is SQTIHQWPATLVQPVGSPLSLECTVEGTSNPNLYWYRQAAGRGLQLLFYSVGIGQISSEVPQNLSASRPQDRQFILSSKKLLLSDSGFYLCAWSVHGANEQFFGPGTRLTVL.

The rearrangement uses TRBV7-6 and TRBJ2-1, with D perhaps matching TRBD1 or TRBD2 (5 bases each). The length of the CDR3 is 14 residues. The V gene's germline CDR1 is SGHVS and CDR2 FNYEAQ. V shed 3 bases and J shed 6 bases, with 12 bases lying between them. The CDR3 sequence: CASSFEGAGNEQFF. The CDR3 DNA follows: TGTGCCAGCAGCTTCGAAGGGGCGGGCAATGAGCAGTTCTTC.

V gene TRBV9 combines with J gene TRBJ2-3; D gene uncertain. V was trimmed by 0 bases and J by 0 bases, leaving 5 bases between them. Germline CDR1 is SGDLS and CDR2 is YYNGEE. This CDR3 comprises 14 residues. The CDR3 DNA reads TGTGCCAGCAGCGTAGACGGGAGCACAGATACGCAGTATTTT. This codes for CASSVDGSTDTQYF.

The rearrangement uses TRBV28 and TRBJ2-5; D possibly uses TRBD1 or TRBD2 (5 bases each). The J call may be in error: the DNA end matches TRBJ2-7 better. This CDR3 has 12 residues. Germline-derived CDR1 and CDR2 are MDHEN and SYDVKM. The DNA of the CDR3 is TGTGCCAGCGGGGGTAGCGTCGACGAGCAGTACTTC. This translates into CASGGSVDEQYF.

The chain is built from TRBV18 and TRBJ2-7; D not resolved. The ends were cut back, 8 bases at V and 7 bases at J, with 24 bases in the middle. This CDR3 is built from 15 residues. Germline lookup yields CDR1 KGHSH and CDR2 LQKENI. CDR3 in amino acids: CASSQDLGARGEQYF. The DNA for the CDR3 is TGTGCCAGCAGCCAAGATCTCGGCGCCCGAGGTGAGCAGTACTTC.

This CDR3 is CASSAQQGEGNSPLHF. Written as DNA, the CDR3 is TGTGCCAGCAGTGCTCAACAGGGAGAGGGGAATTCACCCCTCCACTTT. This chain connects TRBV6-1 to TRBJ1-6, with D maybe TRBD1 (6 bases). This CDR3 contains 16 residues. V dropped 4 bases and J dropped 7 bases, with 17 bases sitting between them. Germline values: CDR1 MNHNS, CDR2 SASEGT.

CDR3 residues: CASSYSREDTEAFF. The CDR3 DNA is TGTGCCAGCAGTTACAGTAGGGAGGACACTGAAGCTTTCTTT. This chain links TRBV6-6 with TRBJ1-1; D is undetermined. The germline gives CDR1 MNHNY, CDR2 SVGAGI (reference sequence). This CDR3 is built from 14 residues. V was clipped by 2 bases and J by 3 bases, with 10 bases between them.

Concerning this clone: The same CDR3 also results from other DNA sequences found in this sample. J is TRBJ2-3 and V is TRBV5-1; the match to TRBD2 covers 11 bases. CDR3 length: 16 amino acids. The germline V gene encodes CDR1 SGHRS and CDR2 YFSETQ. Germline trimming cut 4 bases from V and 2 bases from J; bases unmatched to any gene: 6. CDR3 DNA: TGCGCCAGCAGCCCTACTAGCGGGAGAGACACAGATACGCAGTATTTT. Translated: CASSPTSGRDTDTQYF.

The chain employs TRBV7-8 and TRBJ1-1; TRBD1 might be the D (6 bases). There are 22 residues in the CDR3. CDR1 is SGHVS, CDR2 FQNEAQ, per germline. Trimming stripped 2 bases from V and 0 bases from J, with 31 bases between. For the CDR3, the DNA is TGTGCCAGCAGCTTACCGTCAACAGGGCGACATGTTTTTGATCTCATGAACACTGAAGCTTTCTTT. It codes for CASSLPSTGRHVFDLMNTEAFF.

This rearrangement joins TRBV9 to TRBJ1-2; a possible D gene is TRBD1 (6 bases). V was trimmed by 3 bases and J by 7 bases, leaving 19 bases between them. The CDR3 covers 15 residues. CDR1 and CDR2 from the germline V gene are SGDLS and YYNGEE. DNA for the CDR3: TGTGCCAGCAGCGCCGGTTTACAGGGAATCGTTGGCTACACCTTC. Translation gives CASSAGLQGIVGYTF.

A single count supports this clone. The gene calls are TRBV29-1 and TRBJ1-2, with TRBD1 as a possible D gene (6 bases). CDR1 and CDR2 (germline): SQVTM, ANQGSEA. The V and J ends lost 4 bases and 8 bases respectively, with 17 bases between them. The CDR3 spans 13 residues. Written as DNA, the CDR3 is TGCAGCGTTGGTTCACAGGGCACTCCCGGCTACACCTTC. This gives the protein CSVGSQGTPGYTF.

The V call is TRBV7-8, the J call TRBJ2-2; TRBD2 agrees at 9 bases. The CDR3 extends over 16 amino acids. With V trimmed by 3 bases and J by 2 bases, 4 bases remained unmatched. Germline V gene data show CDR1 as SGHVS and CDR2 as FQNEAQ. The CDR3 DNA sequence: TGTGCCAGCAGCTTCCGGCTAGCGGGAAACACCGGGGAGCTGTTTTTT. Its translation: CASSFRLAGNTGELFF.

The CDR3: CASSFSFNEKLFF. In DNA form, the CDR3 reads TGTGCCAGCAGCTTCTCTTTCAATGAAAAACTGTTTTTT. The chain employs TRBV5-8 and TRBJ1-4, with D unresolved. This CDR3 comprises 13 residues. CDR1 and CDR2 from the germline V gene are SGHTS and YDEGEE. V lost 2 bases and J 5 bases, leaving 7 bases between the germline ends. Filled out from reference TRBV5-8 and TRBJ1-4, the complete variable domain reads EAGVTQSPTHLIKTRGQQATLRCSPISGHTSVYWYQQALGLGLQFLLWYDEGEERNRGNFPPRFSGRQFPNYSSELNVNALELEDSALYLCASSFSFNEKLFFGSGTQLSVL.

The CDR3 reads CASSVARIAGTTGELFF. The DNA for the CDR3 is TGTGCCAGCAGCGTAGCTAGGATAGCGGGAACTACCGGGGAGCTGTTTTTT. V usage is TRBV9 and J usage is TRBJ2-2; the match to TRBD2 covers 8 bases. The CDR3 has 17 amino acids. Trimming cost V 0 bases and J 5 bases; bases outside gene matches: 9. Germline V CDR1 and CDR2: SGDLS, YYNGEE.

The rearrangement joins TRBV7-9 to TRBJ1-2; D not resolved. The CDR3 is 15 amino acids. Germline CDR1 reads SEHNR; CDR2 reads FQNEAQ (reference sequence). V lost 5 bases and J lost 6, with 19 bases in between. In DNA form, the CDR3 reads TGTGCCAGCAGCCGCAACTGGGAGGCCACGGATGGCTACACCTTC. It specifies CASSRNWEATDGYTF.